Below are 15 T cell receptor beta chains sequenced from a single sample in a study of shared clonotypes between healthy human individuals (dated by TCRdb to about 2020). The method behind the library was the immunoSEQ multiplex PCR assay. This is the immuneACCESS table as TCRdb keeps it, with only in-frame sequences that have V and J called. A part of the clones is gone; compared with another copy, unresolved V genes explain less than half, and the rest is unexplained. Here the sample has millions of clones; around 93% occur a single time. 1.5% to 2% of the sample is taken by the ten largest. For the CD8 naive samples, CD45RO-negative cells were positively selected for CCR7, yielding a CD45RA+CCR7+ population from which TemRA cells were excluded. The sample was naive CD8+ T cells from PBMCs. This specimen's cell subset or site label, per the study, means: CD45RA+CCR7+. These receptors came from a man between 18 and 35 years old in good health. Some clones in this sample may be carry-over from other donors' samples.

This chain links TRBV2 with TRBJ2-7; tentative D call: TRBD2 (6 bases). The V end lost 5 bases, the J end lost 2 bases, and 16 bases lay between the germline ends. The length of the CDR3 is 15 residues. Germline V gene lookup returns CDR1 SNHLY and CDR2 FYNNEI. CDR3 in amino acids: CASSYSLREAYEQYF. The CDR3 coding sequence is TGTGCCAGCAGTTACTCCCTGCGGGAAGCCTACGAGCAGTACTTC.

This chain links TRBV28 with TRBJ1-5, with D unresolved. V dropped 6 bases and J dropped 0 bases, with 12 bases sitting between them. Germline CDR1 MDHEN, CDR2 SYDVKM. The length of the CDR3 is 15 residues. This CDR3 is CASSQKVDSNQPQHF. The CDR3 DNA follows: TGTGCCAGCAGCCAAAAAGTTGATAGCAATCAGCCCCAGCATTTT.

The gene calls are TRBV7-2 and TRBJ2-1, with D perhaps TRBD1 or TRBD2 (5 bases each). The V gene's germline CDR1 is SGHTA and CDR2 FQGNSA. The CDR3 covers 16 residues. The germline V and J ends were trimmed by 4 bases and 2 bases, with 15 bases remaining between them. This CDR3 is CASSSRRDVAYNEQFF. As DNA, the CDR3 is TGTGCCAGCAGCTCCCGTCGGGACGTAGCCTACAATGAGCAGTTCTTC. The variable domain in full, with the rest retrieved from reference TRBV7-2 and TRBJ2-1, is GAGVSQSPSNKVTEKGKDVELRCDPISGHTALYWYRQSLGQGLEFLIYFQGNSAPDKSGLPSDRFSAERTGGSVSTLTIQRTQQEDSAVYLCASSSRRDVAYNEQFFGPGTRLTVL.

The rearrangement links TRBV10-3 to TRBJ2-7; 10 nucleotides match TRBD2. V lost 3 bases, J lost 5 bases, and 10 bases stayed unmatched. Germline values: CDR1 ENHRY, CDR2 SYGVKD. CDR3 length equals 16 residues. The CDR3 DNA reads TGTGCCATCAGTGAAATAGCGGGACTAGCGAGCGACGAGCAGTACTTC. This translates into CAISEIAGLASDEQYF.

The V and J genes are TRBV28 and TRBJ2-5; 13 bases map to TRBD2. Germline-derived CDR1 and CDR2 are MDHEN and SYDVKM. After removal of 5 bases from V and 5 bases from J, the junction contained 17 bases not matched to a gene. The CDR3 contains 19 residues. This CDR3 reads CASSLTPGTSGTLPETQYF. CDR3 in DNA: TGTGCCAGCAGTCTGACCCCCGGGACTAGCGGGACCCTCCCTGAGACCCAGTACTTC. Full variable domain (rest looked up from reference TRBV28 and TRBJ2-5): DVKVTQSSRYLVKRTGEKVFLECVQDMDHENMFWYRQDPGLGLRLIYFSYDVKMKEKGDIPEGYSVSREKKERFSLILESASTNQTSMYLCASSLTPGTSGTLPETQYFGPGTRLLVL.

The V call is TRBV7-9, the J call TRBJ2-7; 9 bases agree with TRBD2. The V gene end was trimmed by 5 bases and the J gene end by 3 bases; junction bases not matched to a gene: 8. CDR1 and CDR2 (germline): SEHNR, FQNEAQ (reference sequence). CDR3 size: 15 residues. CDR3 DNA: TGTGCCAGCAGCCAAGAAGGGACTAGCAACTACGAGCAGTACTTC. Translating gives CASSQEGTSNYEQYF.

The chain joins TRBV28 to TRBJ2-5; no reliable D call. Gene TRBJ2-7 matches the end of the DNA better, so the J call may be wrong. Germline-derived CDR1 and CDR2 are MDHEN and SYDVKM. CDR3 length equals 11 residues. CDR3 loop: CASSFRYEQYF. The DNA for the CDR3 is TGTGCCAGCAGTTTTCGATACGAGCAGTACTTC.

The CDR3 nucleotides are TGCGCCAGCAGCCAAGGGGAAGGGAGCGAGCAGTACTTC. Translation: CASSQGEGSEQYF. This rearrangement joins TRBV4-3 to TRBJ2-7; tentatively, D is TRBD2 (5 bases). The ends were cut back, 1 base at V and 6 bases at J, with 10 bases in the middle. CDR3 length equals 13 residues. The germline gives CDR1 LGHNA, CDR2 YSLEER.

This chain connects TRBV5-4 to TRBJ1-5, with TRBD1 matching 9 bases. The V and J ends lost 3 bases and 4 bases, in that order; junction bases with no gene match: 5. This CDR3 comprises 15 residues. Per germline, CDR1 SGHNT and CDR2 YYREEE (reference sequence). CDR3 in DNA: TGTGCCAGCAGCTCCGGGACAGGGAATAATCAGCCCCAGCATTTT. Translating it yields CASSSGTGNNQPQHF. The full variable domain, its missing parts supplied by reference TRBV5-4 and TRBJ1-5, is ETGVTQSPTHLIKTRGQQVTLRCSSQSGHNTVSWYQQALGQGPQFIFQYYREEENGRGNFPPRFSGLQFPNYSSELNVNALELDDSALYLCASSSGTGNNQPQHFGDGTRLSIL.

V gene TRBV7-6 combines with J gene TRBJ2-3; 8 bases align to TRBD1. V trimming: 5 bases; J trimming: 7 bases; junction bases outside the gene matches: 8. In germline, CDR1 is SGHVS, CDR2 FNYEAQ. This CDR3 comprises 14 residues. CDR3 bases: TGTGCCAGCAGCCCCCACAGGGGGAAAAATACGCAGTATTTT. It specifies CASSPHRGKNTQYF. Full variable domain (missing parts from reference TRBV7-6 and TRBJ2-3): GAGVSQSPRYKVTKRGQDVALRCDPISGHVSLYWYRQALGQGPEFLTYFNYEAQQDKSGLPNDRFSAERPEGSISTLTIQRTEQRDSAMYRCASSPHRGKNTQYFGPGTRLTVL.

J is TRBJ1-1 and V is TRBV2; D is undetermined. V lost 2 bases and J 7 bases, leaving 20 bases between the germline ends. This CDR3 is 16 amino acids long. Germline loops: CDR1 SNHLY, CDR2 FYNNEI. The CDR3 reads CASSEPPRWAENEAFF. The CDR3 nucleotides read TGTGCCAGCAGTGAACCCCCCAGATGGGCAGAGAATGAAGCTTTCTTT.

This clone was found once. The gene calls are TRBV28 and TRBJ2-7; 10 nucleotides match TRBD2. Per the germline V gene, CDR1 is MDHEN and CDR2 is SYDVKM. This CDR3 comprises 16 residues. V was pared by 4 bases and J by 3 bases, with 9 bases of the junction left unmatched. CDR3 protein: CASSSRRTSGGYEQYF. CDR3 sequence (DNA): TGTGCCAGCAGTTCCCGGAGGACTAGCGGAGGCTACGAGCAGTACTTC. The full variable domain, completed using reference TRBV28 and TRBJ2-7, is DVKVTQSSRYLVKRTGEKVFLECVQDMDHENMFWYRQDPGLGLRLIYFSYDVKMKEKGDIPEGYSVSREKKERFSLILESASTNQTSMYLCASSSRRTSGGYEQYFGPGTRLTVT.

The J gene is TRBJ2-7, the V gene TRBV30; 8 nucleotides line up with TRBD1. This CDR3 has 15 residues. Germline loops: CDR1 GTSNPN, CDR2 SVGIG (reference sequence). With 1 base clipped from V and 5 bases from J, the junction kept 10 bases outside the gene matches. DNA for the CDR3: TGTGCCTGGAGTGGTGTGACAGGGGTTCTCCACGAGCAGTACTTC. This sequence encodes CAWSGVTGVLHEQYF.

The chain combines TRBV6-5 with TRBJ2-3; the D is unclear. The V and J ends lost 0 bases and 2 bases respectively, with 9 bases between them. The CDR3 has 15 residues. Germline CDR1 is MNHEY and CDR2 is SVGAGI. In DNA, the CDR3 is TGTGCCAGCAGTTACTCTAATTCGGTCACAGATACGCAGTATTTT. Translation: CASSYSNSVTDTQYF.

With regard to this clone: The same CDR3 is also encoded by other DNA sequences in this sample. The rearrangement links TRBV28 to TRBJ1-1; no clear D. CDR1 and CDR2 (germline): MDHEN, SYDVKM. The V end was cut by 5 bases, the J end by 4 bases, with 11 bases between. This CDR3 has 13 amino acids. The CDR3 bases are TGTGCCAGCAGTCTCTCCGGGTCCACTGAAGCTTTCTTT. As protein: CASSLSGSTEAFF.